Listed below are T cell receptor beta chains from one sample, sequenced in a study of response to subunit inactivated influenza vaccine. TCRdb re-analysed the RT-PCR reads in MiXCR, keeping a single row per CDR3 protein. Of about 650,000 distinct CDR3 sequences in the sample, 11% to 15% are singletons; the top ten hold 7.5% to 8%. The sample here was PBMCs from blood, taken 14 to 15 days before vaccination. The receptors derive from a man aged 50 to 59 who received an inactivated influenza vaccine. The CDR3 runs from the conserved cysteine through the conserved F or W. Each record gives: V gene, J gene, clone size, D gene, CDR3 DNA, CDR3 protein. A D gene is named only where the DNA matches it firmly. Size tells how often a clone was seen (once, few, many) or the class of an expanded clone, and some rows leave it out.

>TRBV29-1|TRBJ1-2|many|NA
TGCAGCGTCGCCGAGGGCTATAACTATGGCTACACCTTC
CSVAEGYNYGYTF
>TRBV29-1|TRBJ2-3|NA|NA
TGCAGCGTTGGCTCCAGGGCTGAAGATACGCAGTATTTT
CSVGSRAEDTQYF
>TRBV20-1|TRBJ2-7|few|NA
TGCAGTGCTTGGGGGGGACAAGCCTCCTACGAGCAGTACTTC
CSAWGGQASYEQYF
>TRBV2|TRBJ2-2|few|TRBD2
TGTGCCAGCAAGCCGACTAGCGGCACCGGGGAGCTGTTTTTT
CASKPTSGTGELFF
>TRBV7-2|TRBJ2-7|few|TRBD2
TGTGCCAGCAGCCAAAGGACTAGCGGGAAGTACGAGCAGTACTTC
CASSQRTSGKYEQYF
>TRBV4-3|TRBJ2-7|NA|NA
TGCGCCAGCAGCCAAGATATACCGGGAAACGAGCAGTACTTC
CASSQDIPGNEQYF
>TRBV19|TRBJ1-1|NA|TRBD1
TGTGCCAGTAGTACAACAGGGGAGTGGATCATGAACACTGAAGCTTTCTTT
CASSTTGEWIMNTEAFF
>TRBV11-2|TRBJ2-2|NA|NA
TGTGCCAGCAGACCCGGGGGAGCAGCAACCGGCGGGGAGCTGTTTTTT
CASRPGGAATGGELFF
>TRBV10-3|TRBJ2-2|NA|TRBD1
TGTGCCATCAAATCAGGGGGCGCCAACACCGGGGAGCTGTTTTTT
CAIKSGGANTGELFF
>TRBV12-3/TRBV12-4|TRBJ2-3|NA|NA
TGTGCCAGCAGTTTCAGCTGGAGGGGGCGCAGGAGCACAGATACGCAGTATTTT
CASSFSWRGRRSTDTQYF
>TRBV27|TRBJ1-5|NA|NA
TGTGCCAGCAGTTTGGGACGGGGGAGTCAGCCCCAGCATTTT
CASSLGRGSQPQHF
>TRBV15|TRBJ2-2|few|NA
TGTGCCACCAGCAGAGAAGTGGGGGAGCTGTTTTTT
CATSREVGELFF
>TRBV12-3/TRBV12-4|TRBJ1-2|few|NA
TGTGCCAGCAGTGGTACGGGACGGAACTATGGCTACACCTTC
CASSGTGRNYGYTF
>TRBV27|TRBJ2-7|many|NA
TGTGCCAGCAGTTTAACGGGGGACGGGCAGTACTTC
CASSLTGDGQYF
>TRBV12-3/TRBV12-4|TRBJ2-1|few|TRBD2
TGTGCCAGCAGTTATAGATCGGGGGGGCGAGGGAATGAGCAGTTCTTC
CASSYRSGGRGNEQFF
>TRBV12-3/TRBV12-4|TRBJ2-7|few|TRBD2
TGTGCCAGCAGTACGGGGGGACTAGCGGGAGACTACGAGCAGTACTTC
CASSTGGLAGDYEQYF
>TRBV6-5|TRBJ2-1|NA|NA
TGTGCCAGCAGTTACTGGCAGGGTGGCAATGAGCAGTTCTTC
CASSYWQGGNEQFF
>TRBV20-1|TRBJ2-1|NA|TRBD2
TGCAGTGCTATGAGCGGGAGGACCTACAATGAGCAGTTCTTC
CSAMSGRTYNEQFF
>TRBV29-1|TRBJ1-1|many|NA
TGCAGCGATAGACAGCCCCCAATGAACACTGAAGCTTTCTTT
CSDRQPPMNTEAFF
>TRBV24-1|TRBJ2-1|few|NA
TGTGCCACCAGTGCTGGGGGGTGGAGCTCCTACAATGAGCAGTTCTTC
CATSAGGWSSYNEQFF
>TRBV15|TRBJ1-1|NA|NA
TGTGCCACCAGCAGAGATCCGGACGTGGCGCGGGGAGCTTTCTTT
CATSRDPDVARGAFF
>TRBV20-1|TRBJ2-7|NA|NA
TGCAGTGCTAGTCATCCCGGGAGCGAGCAGTACTTC
CSASHPGSEQYF
>TRBV28|TRBJ2-5|NA|NA
TGTGCCAGCAGCCGAGACATCAGGGAGACCCAGTACTTC
CASSRDIRETQYF
>TRBV6-2/TRBV6-3|TRBJ1-2|NA|TRBD1
TGTGCCAGCAGTCTCACGACAGGGCTAAACTATGGCTACACCTTC
CASSLTTGLNYGYTF